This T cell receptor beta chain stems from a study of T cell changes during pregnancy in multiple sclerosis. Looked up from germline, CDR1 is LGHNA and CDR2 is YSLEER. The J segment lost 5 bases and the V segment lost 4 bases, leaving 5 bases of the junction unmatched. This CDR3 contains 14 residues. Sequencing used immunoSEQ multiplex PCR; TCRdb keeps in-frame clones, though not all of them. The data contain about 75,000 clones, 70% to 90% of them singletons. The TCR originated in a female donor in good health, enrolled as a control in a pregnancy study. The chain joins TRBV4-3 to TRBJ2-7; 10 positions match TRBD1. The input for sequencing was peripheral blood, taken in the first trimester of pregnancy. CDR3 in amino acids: CASSPRDRGNEQYF. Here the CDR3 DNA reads TGCGCCAGCAGCCCACGGGACAGGGGTAACGAGCAGTACTTC.